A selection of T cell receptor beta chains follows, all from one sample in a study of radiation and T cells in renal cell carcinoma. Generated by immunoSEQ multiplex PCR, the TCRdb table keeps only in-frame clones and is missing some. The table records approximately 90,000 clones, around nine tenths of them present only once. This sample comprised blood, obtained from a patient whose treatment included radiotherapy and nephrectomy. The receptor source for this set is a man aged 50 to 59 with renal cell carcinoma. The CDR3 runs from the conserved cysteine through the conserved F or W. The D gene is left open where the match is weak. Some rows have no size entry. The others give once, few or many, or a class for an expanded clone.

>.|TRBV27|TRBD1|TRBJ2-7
CASSFRGSYEQYF
TGTGCCAGCAGTTTCAGGGGGTCCTACGAGCAGTACTTC
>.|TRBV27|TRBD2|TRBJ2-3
CASSSLLAGYTDTQYF
TGTGCCAGCAGTTCCCTTCTAGCGGGATACACAGATACGCAGTATTTT
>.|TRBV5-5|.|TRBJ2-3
CASSGGQRTDTQYF
TGTGCCAGCAGCGGAGGGCAGCGCACAGATACGCAGTATTTT
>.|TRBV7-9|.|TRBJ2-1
CASSLAHPQDEQFF
TGTGCCAGCAGCTTAGCGCATCCTCAGGATGAGCAGTTCTTC
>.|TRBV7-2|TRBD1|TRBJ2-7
CASSLAPGQGFYEQYF
TGTGCCAGCAGTTTGGCCCCGGGACAGGGGTTCTACGAGCAGTACTTC
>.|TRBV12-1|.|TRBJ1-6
CASSPDRGRTNSPLHF
TGTGCCAGCAGCCCTGACAGGGGGCGGACAAATTCACCCCTCCACTTT
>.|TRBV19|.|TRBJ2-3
CASSTPGRMTDTQYF
TGTGCCAGTAGTACACCGGGACGGATGACAGATACGCAGTATTTT
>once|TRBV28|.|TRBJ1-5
CASRILGGLQPQHF
TGTGCCAGCAGGATCTTGGGGGGACTTCAGCCCCAGCATTTT
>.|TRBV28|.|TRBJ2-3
CASGEDTQYF
TGTGCCAGCGGGGAAGATACGCAGTATTTT
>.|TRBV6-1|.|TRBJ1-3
CASKPDPVSGNTIYF
TGTGCCAGCAAGCCCGATCCCGTCTCTGGAAACACCATATATTTT
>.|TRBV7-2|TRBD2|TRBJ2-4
CASSAGSGGAKNIQYF
TGTGCCAGCAGCGCTGGTAGCGGGGGGGCCAAAAACATTCAGTACTTC
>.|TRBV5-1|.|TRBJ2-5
CASSSERETQYF
TGCGCCAGCAGCAGTGAAAGAGAGACCCAGTACTTC
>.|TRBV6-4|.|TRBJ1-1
CASSVEVSTEAFF
TGTGCCAGCAGCGTCGAGGTCTCCACTGAAGCTTTCTTT
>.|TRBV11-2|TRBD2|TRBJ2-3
CASSLVSTSVSTDTQYF
TGTGCCAGCAGCTTAGTATCGACTAGCGTTAGCACAGATACGCAGTATTTT
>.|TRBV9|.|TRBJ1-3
CASSVRSPGNTIYF
TGTGCCAGCAGCGTGAGGAGCCCTGGAAACACCATATATTTT
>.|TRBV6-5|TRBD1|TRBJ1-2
CASSYSRTGRNGYTF
TGTGCCAGCAGTTACTCAAGGACAGGGCGGAATGGCTACACCTTC
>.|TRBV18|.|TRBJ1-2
CASSREGGPGSGYTF
TGTGCCAGCTCGCGCGAAGGGGGACCGGGCTCTGGCTACACCTTC
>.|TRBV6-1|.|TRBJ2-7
CASSETRDYEQYF
TGTGCCAGCAGCGAGACTAGGGACTACGAGCAGTACTTC
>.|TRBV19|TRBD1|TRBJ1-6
CASTLRDRVNSPLHF
TGTGCCAGTACCCTCCGGGACAGGGTAAATTCACCCCTCCACTTT
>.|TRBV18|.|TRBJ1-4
CASSPAETMLEKLFF
TGTGCCAGCTCACCAGCAGAGACGATGCTCGAAAAACTGTTTTTT
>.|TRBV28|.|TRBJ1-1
CASSFLSANTEAFF
TGTGCCAGCAGTTTCCTTTCGGCGAACACTGAAGCTTTCTTT
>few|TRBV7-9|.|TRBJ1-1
CASSSKRNTEAFF
TGTGCCAGCAGCTCGAAGAGGAACACTGAAGCTTTCTTT
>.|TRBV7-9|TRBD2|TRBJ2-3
CASSPLAGPTDTQYF
TGTGCCAGCAGCCCGCTAGCGGGCCCGACAGATACGCAGTATTTT
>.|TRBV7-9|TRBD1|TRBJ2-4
CASSPGDRGTFDIQYF
TGTGCCAGCAGCCCGGGGGACAGGGGGACCTTTGACATTCAGTACTTC
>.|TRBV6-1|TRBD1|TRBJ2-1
CASRGDRGGKFF
TGTGCCAGCAGGGGGGACAGGGGCGGGAAGTTCTTC
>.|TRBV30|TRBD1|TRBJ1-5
CAWRMKDRADQPQHF
TGTGCCTGGAGGATGAAGGACAGGGCAGATCAGCCCCAGCATTTT
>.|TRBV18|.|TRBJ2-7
CASSPRTGRGNYEQYF
TGTGCCAGCTCACCTAGAACAGGGAGGGGGAACTACGAGCAGTACTTC
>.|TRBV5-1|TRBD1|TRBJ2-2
CASSEGQGLGELFF
TGCGCCAGCAGCGAAGGACAGGGGTTGGGGGAGCTGTTTTTT
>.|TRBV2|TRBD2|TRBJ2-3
CASSELGLAGGSTDTQYF
TGTGCCAGCAGTGAATTGGGACTAGCGGGGGGTAGCACAGATACGCAGTATTTT
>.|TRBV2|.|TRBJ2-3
CASSDQRYGTDTQYF
TGTGCCAGCAGTGACCAGAGGTACGGCACAGATACGCAGTATTTT
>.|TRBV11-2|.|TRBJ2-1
CASSLTVSYNEQFF
TGTGCCAGCAGCTTGACAGTCTCCTACAATGAGCAGTTCTTC
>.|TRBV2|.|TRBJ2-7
CASRPSGNYEQYF
TGTGCCAGCAGGCCTTCGGGCAACTACGAGCAGTACTTC
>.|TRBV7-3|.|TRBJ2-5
CASSFGSWAAQETQYF
TGTGCCAGCAGCTTTGGGAGTTGGGCAGCACAAGAGACCCAGTACTTC
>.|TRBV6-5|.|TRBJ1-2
CASSYLQGYGYTF
TGTGCCAGCAGTTATCTTCAAGGCTATGGCTACACCTTC
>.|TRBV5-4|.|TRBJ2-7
CASSFGTGGSYEQYF
TGTGCCAGCAGCTTTGGGACTGGGGGCTCCTACGAGCAGTACTTC
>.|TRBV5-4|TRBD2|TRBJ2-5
CASSTPSGAVETQYF
TGTGCCAGCAGCACACCCAGCGGGGCGGTAGAGACCCAGTACTTC
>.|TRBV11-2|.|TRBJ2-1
CASSLDSPRNEQFF
TGTGCCAGCAGCTTAGATAGTCCTAGAAATGAGCAGTTCTTC
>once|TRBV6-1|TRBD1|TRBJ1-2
CASSEETGLDYGYTF
TGTGCCAGCAGTGAAGAGACAGGGTTGGACTATGGCTACACCTTC
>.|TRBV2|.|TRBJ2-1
CASRVGRLNEQFF
TGTGCCAGCAGAGTAGGGAGACTCAATGAGCAGTTCTTC
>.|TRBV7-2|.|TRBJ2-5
CASSRKETQYF
TGTGCCAGCAGCAGAAAAGAGACCCAGTACTTC
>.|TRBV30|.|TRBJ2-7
CAWSFGDGVREQYF
TGTGCCTGGTCGTTCGGGGATGGGGTACGCGAGCAGTACTTC
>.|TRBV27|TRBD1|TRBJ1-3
CASSPGTGGVRNTIYF
TGTGCCAGCAGTCCGGGGACAGGGGGAGTGCGAAACACCATATATTTT
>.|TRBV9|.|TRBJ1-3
CASSVDTSSGNTIYF
TGTGCCAGCAGCGTGGACACAAGCTCTGGAAACACCATATATTTT
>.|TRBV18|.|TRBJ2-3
CASSPGAGEGDTQYF
TGTGCCAGCTCACCAGGGGCTGGGGAAGGAGATACGCAGTATTTT
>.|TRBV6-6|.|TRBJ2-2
CASSSHLGFDTGELFF
TGTGCCAGCAGTTCCCACCTCGGGTTTGACACCGGGGAGCTGTTTTTT
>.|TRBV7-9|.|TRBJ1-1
CASSLQVAEAFF
TGTGCCAGCAGCTTACAGGTCGCTGAAGCTTTCTTT
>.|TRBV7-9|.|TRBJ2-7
CASTVPGSTYEQYF
TGTGCCAGCACGGTACCAGGCTCTACGTACGAGCAGTACTTC
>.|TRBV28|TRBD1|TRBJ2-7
CASSGTVVYEQYF
TGTGCCAGCAGTGGGACAGTGGTCTACGAGCAGTACTTC
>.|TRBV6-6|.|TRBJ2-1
CASSLAERGYNEQFF
TGTGCCAGCAGTTTAGCGGAGAGGGGCTACAATGAGCAGTTCTTC
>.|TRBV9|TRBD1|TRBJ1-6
CASSVGGTGGSSYNSPLHF
TGTGCCAGCAGCGTAGGAGGGACAGGGGGTAGCTCCTATAATTCACCCCTCCACTTT